One sample yielded the 8 T cell receptor beta chains listed below, sequenced in a study of T-cell reconstitution after alpha-beta-depleted transplantation in children. As it was prepared, the TCRbeta library received unique molecular identifiers. TCRdb fed the PCR reads into MiXCR, producing one record per CDR3 protein. The data show approximately 350,000 distinct CDR3 sequences, about 9.4% seen once. This sample comprised PBMCs from the stem cell graft donor, obtained from the stem cell graft. The source of these receptors is a human donor who donated a stem cell graft to a child with acute lymphoblastic leukemia.

The rearrangement joins TRBV20-1 to TRBJ2-3; the match to TRBD1 covers 7 bases. Per germline, CDR1 DFQATT and CDR2 SNEGSKA (reference sequence). This CDR3 has 13 amino acids. Trimming at V came to 5 bases and at J to 2 bases, leaving 4 bases not matched to a gene. The DNA for the CDR3 is TGCAGTGCTGAGACAGGGAACACAGATACGCAGTATTTT. Translating it yields CSAETGNTDTQYF.

The rearrangement uses TRBV10-3 and TRBJ2-1, with 11 bases identical to TRBD2. Looked up from germline, CDR1 is ENHRY and CDR2 is SYGVKD. The CDR3 runs to 18 residues. After removal of 11 bases from V and 0 bases from J, the junction contained 15 bases not matched to a gene. The CDR3 DNA reads as TGTGCCGTCGCAAGGGGACTAGCGGACCCGAGCTCCTACAATGAGCAGTTCTTC. Translating it yields CAVARGLADPSSYNEQFF.

The sample holds many counts of this clonotype. This sequence joins TRBV14 and TRBJ1-4; D uncertain. Trimming took off 4 bases at V and 5 bases at J, with 14 bases between the two ends. This CDR3 is built from 15 residues. CDR1 and CDR2 from the germline V gene are SGHDN and FVKESK. CDR3 in amino acids: CASSRWSGANEKLFF. CDR3 DNA: TGTGCCAGCAGCCGTTGGAGCGGCGCAAATGAAAAACTGTTTTTT.

V and J are TRBV5-1 and TRBJ2-1, with TRBD2 identical over 9 bases. The CDR3 totals 16 residues. The trim removed 4 bases at V and 9 bases at J, leaving 14 bases unmatched. Per the germline V gene, CDR1 is SGHRS and CDR2 is YFSETQ. CDR3 nucleotide sequence: TGCGCCAGCAGCCGAACTAGATCCGGGACTAGCACTGAGCAGTTCTTC. Translation gives CASSRTRSGTSTEQFF.

The chain recombines TRBV11-2 with TRBJ2-2, with 12 bases that match TRBD2. V gave up 5 bases and J gave up 7 bases; unmatched junction bases: 11. From germline, CDR1 is SGHAT and CDR2 FQNNGV. The CDR3 is made up of 17 amino acids. Here the CDR3 reads CASSAASGRARVGELFF. For the CDR3, the DNA is TGTGCCAGCAGCGCCGCTAGCGGGAGGGCCCGGGTCGGGGAGCTGTTTTTT.

V and J are TRBV29-1 and TRBJ2-1, with 7 bases matching TRBD2. Trimming took 6 bases from V and 3 from J; bases not matched to a gene: 5. Germline V gives CDR1 SQVTM, CDR2 ANQGSEA. CDR3 length equals 13 residues. In nucleotides, the CDR3 is TGCAGCGTACGCGGGACTAACTACAATGAGCAGTTCTTC. Residues: CSVRGTNYNEQFF.

This clonotype was counted a few times. J is TRBJ2-2 and V is TRBV5-1; D is uncertain. This CDR3 has 14 amino acids. Germline V gene data show CDR1 as SGHRS and CDR2 as YFSETQ. The V end lost 0 bases, the J end lost 4 bases, and 7 bases lay between the germline ends. CDR3 coding DNA: TGCGCCAGCAGCTTGGCCGTTCCCACCGGGGAGCTGTTTTTT. Its protein product is CASSLAVPTGELFF.

In this sample, this clonotype turned up a few times. CDR3 loop: CSVGGLEIAGAYEQYF. CDR3 DNA: TGCAGCGTGGGGGGGCTCGAGATAGCGGGCGCCTACGAGCAGTACTTC. The chain joins TRBV29-1 to TRBJ2-7, with D possibly matching TRBD2 (7 bases). CDR1 and CDR2 from the germline V gene are SQVTM and ANQGSEA. This CDR3 contains 16 residues. Trimming shortened V by 6 bases and J by 2 bases, and 23 bases separated the two germline ends.